These T cell receptor beta chains were read from a single sample in a study of vaccination and CD4 T cells after COVID-19. These receptors are not linked to any known antigen. Via MiXCR, TCRdb re-called the PCR reads, giving one row per CDR3 protein. This sample has about 14,000 distinct CDR3 sequences, with over 65% found just once. The sample was CD4+ T cells from blood, cultured in vitro. The receptors were gathered from a human donor who had recovered from COVID-19. The CDR3 runs from the conserved cysteine through the conserved F or W. Fields, in order: clone size, V gene, D gene, J gene, CDR3 protein, CDR3 DNA. D genes are given only for firm matches. The size field is filled for only some rows; it gives once, few, many or a size class.

>.|TRBV20-1|TRBD1|TRBJ1-2
CSARENSLADRGRLYGYTF
TGCAGTGCTAGAGAAAATTCTTTGGCTGACAGGGGGCGCCTCTATGGCTACACCTTC
>.|TRBV6-1|.|TRBJ2-1
CAIRGRESSYNEQFF
TGTGCCATCCGGGGACGGGAGAGCTCCTACAATGAGCAGTTCTTC
>.|TRBV15|.|TRBJ1-3
CATSTGGLRSGNTIYF
TGTGCCACCAGCACCGGAGGACTTCGCTCTGGAAACACCATATATTTT
>.|TRBV7-2|.|TRBJ2-7
CASSLAAEQYF
TGTGCCAGCAGCTTAGCGGCCGAGCAGTACTTC
>.|TRBV7-2|.|TRBJ1-1
CASSLSGGNTEAFF
TGTGCCAGCAGCTTATCTGGGGGGAACACTGAAGCTTTCTTT
>.|TRBV28|.|TRBJ1-1
CASSGVGQNTEAFF
TGTGCCAGTTCGGGGGTCGGGCAGAACACTGAAGCTTTCTTT
>few|TRBV6-5|.|TRBJ1-2
CASSSPLRGYGYTF
TGTGCCAGCAGTTCCCCCCTGAGGGGCTATGGCTACACCTTC
>.|TRBV20-1|.|TRBJ2-2
CSANLLNRPNTGELFF
TGCAGTGCTAACCTATTAAACAGGCCGAACACCGGGGAGCTGTTTTTT
>.|TRBV6-5|TRBD1|TRBJ1-2
CASSYSARQGNGYTF
TGTGCCAGCAGTTACTCCGCCCGACAGGGTAACGGCTACACCTTC
>.|TRBV6-1|.|TRBJ1-1
CASSETWVFGGVGTEAFF
TGTGCCAGCAGTGAAACATGGGTATTTGGGGGGGTGGGCACTGAAGCTTTCTTT
>.|TRBV6-1|.|TRBJ1-2
CASRLLGGADYGYTF
TGTGCCAGCAGACTCCTAGGGGGGGCCGACTATGGCTACACCTTC
>few|TRBV7-6|TRBD1|TRBJ2-1
CASSLLSQGEGASYNEQFF
TGTGCCAGCAGCTTACTCTCCCAGGGGGAAGGAGCCTCCTACAATGAGCAGTTCTTC
>few|TRBV20-1|TRBD1|TRBJ2-7
CSAHRWTGSYEQYF
TGCAGTGCCCATCGCTGGACAGGGTCGTACGAGCAGTACTTC
>.|TRBV6-5|.|TRBJ1-5
CASSFRRGGQPQHF
TGTGCCAGCAGTTTCCGGCGGGGGGGTCAGCCCCAGCATTTT
>.|TRBV20-1|.|TRBJ2-5
CSGLQGGQETQYF
TGCAGTGGCCTTCAGGGGGGCCAAGAGACCCAGTACTTC